The 27 T cell receptor beta chains given below trace back to one sample, sequenced in a study of T cell responses to AZD1222 COVID-19 vaccine. This table comes from immunoSEQ multiplex PCR, and its TCRdb copy is limited to in-frame clones, with some not included. Of 150,000 to 200,000 clones in the sample, approximately 94% are singletons; the top ten hold about 1.5%. This material consisted of peripheral blood, taken 28 days after the second AZD1222 dose. These receptors all come from an adult who received the AZD1222 COVID-19 vaccine.

The rearrangement uses TRBV7-2 and TRBJ2-3; 12 nucleotides line up with TRBD2. This CDR3 is 16 amino acids long. Germline loops: CDR1 SGHTA, CDR2 FQGNSA. Trimming took 2 bases from V and 5 from J; bases not matched to a gene: 5. The CDR3, as DNA: TGTGCCAGCAGCTTATCAACTAGCGGGGGGTTAGATACGCAGTATTTT. It codes for CASSLSTSGGLDTQYF. The entire variable domain, with the rest obtained from reference TRBV7-2 and TRBJ2-3, is as follows: GAGVSQSPSNKVTEKGKDVELRCDPISGHTALYWYRQSLGQGLEFLIYFQGNSAPDKSGLPSDRFSAERTGGSVSTLTIQRTQQEDSAVYLCASSLSTSGGLDTQYFGPGTRLTVL.

The gene calls are TRBV4-1 and TRBJ1-1; no clear D gene. There are 12 residues in the CDR3. Per germline, CDR1 MGHRA and CDR2 YSYEKL. The V gene lost 4 bases and the J gene lost 5 bases, with 8 bases spanning the gap. CDR3 loop: CASSRVGTEAFF. The DNA for the CDR3 is TGCGCCAGCAGCCGCGTCGGGACTGAAGCTTTCTTT.

The chain employs TRBV15 and TRBJ1-1; TRBD1 is a possible D gene (6 bases). The CDR3 covers 17 residues. Germline CDR1 reads LNHNV; CDR2 reads YYDKDF (reference sequence). The ends were cut back, 1 base at V and 6 bases at J, with 21 bases in the middle. CDR3 bases: TGTGCCACCAGCAGAGGGACCAGGGGCCAAGGAATCGCTGAAGCTTTCTTT. It codes for CATSRGTRGQGIAEAFF.

The chain combines TRBV6-2 or TRBV6-3 with TRBJ1-2; no firm D call. Trimming shortened V by 5 bases and J by 8 bases, and 21 bases separated the two germline ends. Germline V gives CDR1 MNHEY, CDR2 SVGEGT. The CDR3 totals 15 residues. CDR3 nucleotides: TGTGCCAGCAGTCCCATTGAGGTCCGGCGGTGGGGCTACACCTTC. Translating gives CASSPIEVRRWGYTF.

The chain joins TRBV3-1 (or the pseudogene TRBV3-2) to TRBJ2-7, with D uncertain. The CDR3 runs 13 residues. Germline lookup yields CDR1 LGHDT and CDR2 YNNKEL (reference sequence). Trimming took off 4 bases at V and 1 base at J, with 8 bases between the two ends. CDR3: CASSLPGSYEQYF. CDR3 bases: TGTGCCAGCAGCCTCCCTGGTTCCTACGAGCAGTACTTC.

This clone was detected only once. The rearrangement links TRBV29-1 to TRBJ1-2; 7 positions match TRBD1. Germline CDR1 and CDR2: SQVTM and ANQGSEA. The CDR3 has 12 amino acids. V lost 7 bases and J lost 6; bases outside the gene matches: 8. CDR3 nucleotides: TGCAGCGCTGAGACAGGGTTGAATGGCTACACCTTC. Its translation is CSAETGLNGYTF. Together with reference TRBV29-1 and TRBJ1-2, the CDR3 gives the full variable domain: SAVISQKPSRDICQRGTSLTIQCQVDSQVTMMFWYRQQPGQSLTLIATANQGSEATYESGFVIDKFPISRPNLTFSTLTVSNMSPEDSSIYLCSAETGLNGYTFGSGTRLTVV.

This sequence joins TRBV7-3 and TRBJ2-3; D unresolved. Trimming shortened V by 2 bases and J by 6 bases, and 9 bases separated the two germline ends. This CDR3 is 13 amino acids long. CDR1 is SGHTA, CDR2 FQGTGA, per germline. CDR3 loop: CASSLQTWDTQYF. The CDR3 DNA reads as TGTGCCAGCAGCTTACAAACTTGGGATACGCAGTATTTT.

The rearrangement uses TRBV28 and TRBJ1-4; the D is unclear. Germline V gene sequence: CDR1 MDHEN, CDR2 SYDVKM. The CDR3 extends over 14 amino acids. The ends were cut back, 7 bases at V and 4 bases at J, with 13 bases in the middle. CDR3 residues: CASNPSQLNEKLFF. For the CDR3, the DNA is TGTGCCAGCAACCCTTCTCAGCTTAATGAAAAACTGTTTTTT.

The chain combines TRBV13 with TRBJ1-3; D might be TRBD1 (5 bases). The germline V gene encodes CDR1 PRHDT and CDR2 FYEKMQ (reference sequence). The CDR3 has 14 amino acids. V gave up 6 bases and J gave up 1 base, with 10 bases separating them. The CDR3 bases are TGTGCCAGCAGTTCGGGGGGTTCTGGAAACACCATATATTTT. Translated, it gives CASSSGGSGNTIYF.

The genes are TRBV28 and TRBJ1-3; TRBD1 might be the D (5 bases). Trimming took off 3 bases at V and 8 bases at J, with 23 bases between the two ends. This CDR3 comprises 17 residues. Germline values: CDR1 MDHEN, CDR2 SYDVKM. The CDR3 DNA follows: TGTGCCAGCAGTTTTGAGAGAGGGGTATATACCCGTGACACCATATATTTT. This sequence encodes CASSFERGVYTRDTIYF.

The rearrangement links TRBV11-1 to TRBJ2-6, with unresolved D. This CDR3 contains 15 residues. The germline CDR1 and CDR2 sequences are SGHAT and FQDESV (reference sequence). V was pared by 3 bases and J by 0 bases, with 6 bases between. The chain's CDR3 is CASSFQYSGANVLTF. CDR3 nucleotides: TGTGCCAGCAGCTTTCAATACTCTGGGGCCAACGTCCTGACTTTC.

The chain is built from TRBV5-4 and TRBJ1-3; a possible D gene is TRBD1 (5 bases). The V and J ends lost 0 bases and 0 bases respectively, with 7 bases between them. The CDR3 is made up of 15 amino acids. Germline V gene sequence: CDR1 SGHNT, CDR2 YYREEE (reference sequence). The CDR3 region is CASSLAGFSGNTIYF. As DNA, the CDR3 is TGTGCCAGCAGCTTGGCAGGGTTCTCTGGAAACACCATATATTTT. Complete variable domain (other parts from reference TRBV5-4 and TRBJ1-3): ETGVTQSPTHLIKTRGQQVTLRCSSQSGHNTVSWYQQALGQGPQFIFQYYREEENGRGNFPPRFSGLQFPNYSSELNVNALELDDSALYLCASSLAGFSGNTIYFGEGSWLTVV.

The chain uses TRBV3-1 (or the pseudogene TRBV3-2) and TRBJ2-2; TRBD1 aligns across 9 bases. Unmatched junction bases numbered 12, after V lost 0 bases and J lost 7 bases. CDR1 is LGHDT, CDR2 YNNKEL, per germline (reference sequence). The CDR3 has 18 amino acids. This chain's CDR3 is CASSQDSRDREWGGELFF. For the CDR3, the DNA is TGTGCCAGCAGCCAAGATTCCCGGGACAGGGAATGGGGCGGGGAGCTGTTTTTT.

The chain employs TRBV4-3 and TRBJ1-6, with D unclear. Germline CDR1 is LGHNA and CDR2 is YSLEER. V lost 0 bases to trimming and J lost 8 bases, with 14 bases between them. The CDR3 contains 16 residues. The CDR3 nucleotides are TGCGCCAGCAGCCAAGAATTAGGCCGGGTAGATTCACCCCTCCACTTT. It specifies CASSQELGRVDSPLHF.

J is TRBJ1-1 and V is TRBV7-2, with D possibly matching TRBD1 (5 bases). CDR3 size: 14 residues. Per germline, CDR1 SGHTA and CDR2 FQGNSA. V lost 3 bases and J lost 1, with 9 bases in between. The CDR3, as DNA: TGTGCCAGCAGCTTCGGGACGGGGAACACTGAAGCTTTCTTT. It translates to CASSFGTGNTEAFF.

This rearrangement joins TRBV3-1 (or the pseudogene TRBV3-2) to TRBJ1-5; possible D gene TRBD1, 6 bases. Germline V gene lookup returns CDR1 LGHDT and CDR2 YNNKEL (reference sequence). Trimming pared 1 base from V and 12 bases from J, leaving 16 bases between. CDR3 length equals 14 residues. The CDR3 region has the DNA TGTGCCAGCAGCCAAGGAACCGGGGGGCTAATCCAGCATTTT. It yields the protein CASSQGTGGLIQHF.

This clone was seen only a few times. The CDR3 region is CASSQRVPTNYGYTF. The CDR3 DNA follows: TGTGCCAGCAGCCAAAGGGTGCCCACTAACTATGGCTACACCTTC. The V and J genes are TRBV3-1 (or the pseudogene TRBV3-2) and TRBJ1-2, with D uncertain. Germline lookup yields CDR1 LGHDT and CDR2 YNNKEL (reference sequence). CDR3 length: 15 residues. Trimming shortened V by 2 bases and J by 0 bases, and 10 bases separated the two germline ends.

J is TRBJ1-4 and V is TRBV28, with a weak D call TRBD1 (6 bases). The germline V gene encodes CDR1 MDHEN and CDR2 SYDVKM. CDR3 length: 15 residues. Trimming shortened V by 6 bases and J by 7 bases, and 18 bases separated the two germline ends. This chain's CDR3 is CASREGGSSGEKLFF. CDR3 nucleotide sequence: TGTGCCAGCAGGGAAGGGGGGTCTAGTGGTGAAAAACTGTTTTTT.

The chain is built from TRBV9 and TRBJ2-2; the D gene could be TRBD1 or TRBD2 (5 bases each). Germline V CDR1 and CDR2: SGDLS, YYNGEE. With 2 bases removed from V and 3 bases from J, the gap between germline ends came to 11 bases. This CDR3 region has 15 residues. In nucleotides, the CDR3 is TGTGCCAGCAGCGTCCGGGACGGAGACACCGGGGAGCTGTTTTTT. Amino acid sequence: CASSVRDGDTGELFF.

The V call is TRBV18, the J call TRBJ2-3; 7 bases fit TRBD1. CDR3 length equals 14 residues. The germline V gene has CDR1 KGHSH and CDR2 LQKENI. The ends lost 5 bases at V and 3 bases at J; junction bases unmatched: 5. The CDR3: CASSGSDRTDTQYF. The CDR3 bases are TGTGCCAGCTCAGGATCGGACAGGACAGATACGCAGTATTTT.

The CDR3 coding sequence is TGTGCCAGCAGCTTACCCGGGACAGGGACCTACGAGCAGTACTTC. Translated: CASSLPGTGTYEQYF. The chain carries TRBV7-8 and TRBJ2-7; the match to TRBD1 covers 9 bases. Trimming at V came to 2 bases and at J to 2 bases, leaving 4 bases not matched to a gene. This CDR3 contains 15 residues. Germline CDR1 SGHVS, CDR2 FQNEAQ.

The J gene is TRBJ2-3, the V gene TRBV28; D is unclear. Germline V gene data show CDR1 as MDHEN and CDR2 as SYDVKM. The CDR3 length is 12 residues. Trimming shortened V by 8 bases and J by 3 bases, and 9 bases separated the two germline ends. This CDR3 reads CASQSGTDTQYF. The CDR3 region has the DNA TGTGCCAGCCAATCAGGAACAGATACGCAGTATTTT.

The rearrangement uses TRBV10-2 and TRBJ1-1; a weak D match, TRBD1 (6 bases). Trimming left V 6 bases short and J 4 bases short, with 18 bases between. The germline V gene has CDR1 WSHSY and CDR2 SAAADI. The length of the CDR3 is 15 residues. This CDR3 is CASSEQGLGGTEAFF. The CDR3 DNA follows: TGCGCCAGCAGCGAACAGGGTTTGGGAGGCACTGAAGCTTTCTTT.

This clone has just one count. V is TRBV19 and J is TRBJ2-1, with 11 bases identical to TRBD1. The CDR3 contains 15 residues. V was clipped by 5 bases and J by 7 bases; unmatched bases: 7. Germline V gene sequence: CDR1 LNHDA, CDR2 SQIVND (reference sequence). CDR3 DNA: TGTGCCAGTAGTCAGTGGGGGACAGGGGGGAATGAGCAGTTCTTC. Protein sequence: CASSQWGTGGNEQFF.

The chain uses TRBV11-2 and TRBJ1-3; D call uncertain. Trimming pared 6 bases from V and 0 bases from J, leaving 6 bases between. The germline V gene encodes CDR1 SGHAT and CDR2 FQNNGV. This CDR3 is 13 amino acids long. The chain's CDR3 is CASSKSSGNTIYF. The CDR3, as DNA: TGTGCCAGCAGTAAAAGCTCTGGAAACACCATATATTTT.

The J gene is TRBJ1-3, the V gene TRBV15; D is undetermined. This CDR3 region has 15 residues. Deletions cut 3 bases from V and 4 bases from J, with 13 bases between. CDR1 and CDR2 from the germline V gene are LNHNV and YYDKDF (reference sequence). The CDR3 DNA sequence: TGTGCCACCAGCAGGGATAGATATCAGGGAAACACCATATATTTT. Translation gives CATSRDRYQGNTIYF.

The rearrangement uses TRBV10-2 and TRBJ2-1; 14 bases fit TRBD2. Looked up from germline, CDR1 is WSHSY and CDR2 is SAAADI. V lost 0 bases and J lost 8; bases outside the gene matches: 6. CDR3 length: 17 amino acids. This CDR3 reads CASSESGTSGRSDEQFF. The CDR3 nucleotides read TGCGCCAGCAGTGAGTCCGGGACTAGCGGGAGATCAGATGAGCAGTTCTTC.